These 32 T cell receptor beta chains were sequenced from one sample in a study of molecular identifiers for immune sequencing clone quantification. TCRdb processed the PCR reads anew with MiXCR; each CDR3 protein has one entry. The data hold 15,000 to 25,000 distinct CDR3 sequences, with 20% to 25% observed a single time. Sequencing was done on a sample of naive CD8+ T cells from blood, with Jurkat cell RNA spiked in. Indicated subset: FACS-sorted CD8+CD4-CCR7+CD45RA+ naive T cells. All receptors come from a human donor in good health. Some libraries in this study had Jurkat cell RNA spiked in.

On this clonotype itself: This may stem from a read error, because a much larger clone lies one nucleotide away. This chain joins TRBV7-9 and TRBJ1-1, with D possibly matching TRBD1 (6 bases). Germline V gene data show CDR1 as SEHNR and CDR2 as FQNEAQ (reference sequence). The CDR3 has 14 residues. Trimming removed 6 bases from V and 1 base from J, with 12 bases in between. The CDR3 sequence is CASRPTTGNTEAFF. Here the CDR3 DNA reads TGTGCCAGCAGGCCAACGACAGGGAACACTGAAGCTTTCTTT.

The chain recombines TRBV7-2 with TRBJ2-3; perhaps TRBD2 as D (6 bases). V was clipped by 7 bases and J by 1 base, with 21 bases between them. The CDR3 runs to 17 residues. Germline V gene data show CDR1 as SGHTA and CDR2 as FQGNSA. In DNA form, the CDR3 reads TGTGCCAGCAACTCCCCCGATCGGGGGTATGGCACAGATACGCAGTATTTT. Protein product: CASNSPDRGYGTDTQYF.

This clonotype showed up many times. The rearrangement uses TRBV15 and TRBJ2-7, with D perhaps TRBD1 (6 bases). The CDR3 sequence is 14 residues long. Trimming cost V 1 base and J 3 bases, with 10 bases left between them. Looked up from germline, CDR1 is LNHNV and CDR2 is YYDKDF (reference sequence). CDR3 region: CATSRAEGVYEQYF. CDR3 DNA sequence: TGTGCCACCAGCAGAGCTGAGGGGGTCTACGAGCAGTACTTC.

This clonotype was picked up many times. This chain uses TRBV29-1 with TRBJ1-1; a possible D gene is TRBD1 (5 bases). V was clipped by 5 bases and J by 4 bases, with 14 bases between them. The CDR3 spans 13 residues. Germline values: CDR1 SQVTM, CDR2 ANQGSEA. In DNA, the CDR3 is TGCAGCGTTCGGCGGGGGTTTACCACTGAAGCTTTCTTT. Translating gives CSVRRGFTTEAFF.

The table lists this clonotype with many counts. The genes are TRBV9 and TRBJ2-1; 7 bases agree with TRBD2. Germline V gene data show CDR1 as SGDLS and CDR2 as YYNGEE. The ends lost 7 bases at V and 9 bases at J; junction bases unmatched: 13. This CDR3 spans 14 amino acids. CDR3 bases: TGTGCCAGCTCGGGAGGCGGGAGAGTCGGTGAGCAGTTCTTC. It is translated as CASSGGGRVGEQFF.

At least ten counts were recorded for this clonotype. The chain joins TRBV12-3 or TRBV12-4 to TRBJ2-5, with 9 bases identical to TRBD1. The CDR3 loop spans 15 amino acids. Unmatched junction bases numbered 5, after V lost 1 base and J lost 5 bases. The CDR3 coding sequence is TGTGCCAGCAGTTTAGAGTACAGGGGGCTTGAGACCCAGTACTTC. Translated, it gives CASSLEYRGLETQYF.

This clonotype has a single count. This may be a read error: a much more frequent sequence differs by one nucleotide. V gene TRBV4-2 combines with J gene TRBJ2-3; the D gene is possibly TRBD1 (5 bases). The germline V gene has CDR1 LGHNA and CDR2 YNFKEQ. The CDR3 covers 17 residues. The CDR3 protein is CASSQPHPGWGTDTQCF. Here the CDR3 DNA reads TGTGCCAGCAGCCAACCTCACCCCGGGTGGGGCACAGATACGCAGTGTTTT.

This clonotype is medium-sized (0.01 to 0.1%) within its sample. The rearrangement uses TRBV9 and TRBJ2-7, with D uncertain. Deletions cut 0 bases from V and 3 bases from J, with 13 bases between. CDR3 length: 15 residues. CDR1 is SGDLS, CDR2 YYNGEE, per germline. The CDR3 is CASSVGGSLNYEQYF. CDR3 in DNA: TGTGCCAGCAGCGTAGGTGGTTCCCTAAACTACGAGCAGTACTTC.

Of note for this clonotype: A read error may explain this, as a much larger clone is one base away. The chain combines TRBV7-6 with TRBJ1-5; D is undetermined. Germline V gives CDR1 SGHVS, CDR2 FNYEAQ. V lost 2 bases and J 5 bases, leaving 13 bases between the germline ends. The CDR3 contains 15 residues. The CDR3 spells CASSLFSGPDQPQHF. The CDR3 coding sequence is TGTGCCAGCAGCTTATTTTCAGGCCCTGATCAGCCCCAGCATTTT.

Sample share makes this clonotype medium-sized. The chain recombines TRBV4-1 with TRBJ2-7; D might be TRBD2 (6 bases). The CDR3 has 14 amino acids. CDR1 and CDR2 (germline): MGHRA, YSYEKL. V shed 0 bases and J shed 7 bases, with 13 bases lying between them. The chain's CDR3 is CASSQDLRGWEQYF. In nucleotides, the CDR3 is TGCGCCAGCAGCCAAGATCTTCGGGGGTGGGAGCAGTACTTC.

This clonotype was detected only once. One base away lies a much larger clone, so this may be a sequencing read error. This rearrangement joins TRBV12-3 or TRBV12-4 to TRBJ1-2; D unclear. CDR3 size: 14 residues. V was trimmed by 7 bases and J by 5 bases, leaving 17 bases between them. The DNA for the CDR3 is TGTGCCAGCACTAATGGGTCTGGAGGATATGGCTACACCTTC. This translates into CASTNGSGGYGYTF.

Ten or more counts support this clonotype. This sequence joins TRBV20-1 and TRBJ2-7; D is perhaps TRBD1 (5 bases). Deletions cut 5 bases from V and 4 bases from J, with 15 bases between. Germline assignment: CDR1 DFQATT and CDR2 SNEGSKA (reference sequence). CDR3 size: 13 residues. The CDR3 bases are TGCAGTGCTCCGGGCCTTCCAGGGTACGAGCAGTACTTC. Its protein is CSAPGLPGYEQYF.

In this sample, this clonotype turned up once. A junction end diverges from the germline sequence, so it may reflect a read error. The chain recombines TRBV7-9 with TRBJ1-6; D is perhaps TRBD1 (6 bases). CDR3 length equals 12 residues. CDR1 SEHNR and CDR2 FQNEAQ come from the germline V gene (reference sequence). The CDR3 loop is CTSSSTGSTLHF. CDR3 sequence (DNA): TGTACCAGCAGTTCGACAGGTAGCACCCTCCACTTT.

This clonotype ranks as medium-sized (0.01 to 0.1%). The V call is TRBV27, the J call TRBJ2-5; tentatively, D is TRBD2 (6 bases). Germline CDR1 reads MNHEY; CDR2 reads SMNVEV (reference sequence). Trimming stripped 6 bases from V and 6 bases from J, with 17 bases between. CDR3 size: 14 residues. The DNA of the CDR3 is TGTGCCAGCAGCTTAGGGGCGGGGTTGAAGACCCAGTACTTC. Translating gives CASSLGAGLKTQYF.

V and J are TRBV20-1 and TRBJ2-3, with D possibly being TRBD2 (5 bases). Germline V gene data show CDR1 as DFQATT and CDR2 as SNEGSKA (reference sequence). This CDR3 is built from 15 residues. V shed 3 bases and J shed 0 bases, with 13 bases lying between them. CDR3 bases: TGCAGTGCTAGCAGTACAACTAGGAGCACAGATACGCAGTATTTT. Translating gives CSASSTTRSTDTQYF.

This clonotype has at least ten counts. The V gene is TRBV28, the J gene TRBJ1-6, with a possible D match to TRBD1 (5 bases). CDR3 length equals 13 residues. Germline V gives CDR1 MDHEN, CDR2 SYDVKM. V lost 6 bases and J 9 bases, leaving 12 bases between the germline ends. This CDR3 reads CASRRTTGSPLHF. The CDR3 bases are TGTGCCAGCAGACGGACAACGGGTTCACCCCTCCACTTT. Supplemented by reference TRBV28 and TRBJ1-6, the full variable domain reads DVKVTQSSRYLVKRTGEKVFLECVQDMDHENMFWYRQDPGLGLRLIYFSYDVKMKEKGDIPEGYSVSREKKERFSLILESASTNQTSMYLCASRRTTGSPLHFGNGTRLTVT.

Regarding this clonotype: This may stem from a read error, because a much larger clone lies one nucleotide away. The chain recombines TRBV2 with TRBJ1-5; 7 bases match TRBD1. CDR1 SNHLY and CDR2 FYNNEI come from the germline V gene. The CDR3 loop spans 18 amino acids. As DNA, the CDR3 is TGTGCCGGCAGTGAAGCCCCCTTTATCGGGACAGAAGTTCAGCCCCAGCATTTT. Its translation is CAGSEAPFIGTEVQPQHF.

There are a few counts of this clonotype. This chain links TRBV27 with TRBJ2-7; D ambiguous. The CDR3 contains 13 residues. V lost 8 bases, J lost 1 base, and 12 bases lay in between. Germline V gives CDR1 MNHEY, CDR2 SMNVEV (reference sequence). The CDR3 nucleotides are TGTGCCAGCTCCGGGCACGGTTCCTACGAGCAGTACTTC. This sequence encodes CASSGHGSYEQYF.

In regard to this clonotype: This may be a read error, as it is one base from a much larger clone. CDR3 protein: CASSADRVADTQYF. In nucleotides, the CDR3 is TGTGCCAGCAGCGCGGACAGGGTCGCAGATACGCAGTATTTT. V is TRBV7-6 and J is TRBJ2-3; 8 bases fit TRBD1. Trimming at V came to 5 bases and at J to 4 bases, leaving 5 bases not matched to a gene. Germline values: CDR1 SGHVS, CDR2 FNYEAQ. The CDR3 consists of 14 residues.

The sample holds many counts of this clonotype. This chain joins TRBV7-2 and TRBJ2-2; a possible D gene is TRBD1 (6 bases). With 2 bases removed from V and 3 bases from J, the gap between germline ends came to 16 bases. The CDR3 consists of 17 residues. Germline CDR1 and CDR2: SGHTA and FQGNSA. For the CDR3, the DNA is TGTGCCAGCAGCTTACCGCCAGGGGTATCGTACACCGGGGAGCTGTTTTTT. Its protein is CASSLPPGVSYTGELFF.

At least ten counts were recorded for this clonotype. J is TRBJ2-1 and V is TRBV6-2 or TRBV6-3; D not resolved. Germline-derived CDR1 and CDR2 are MNHEY and SVGEGT. CDR3 length equals 14 residues. The V end lost 2 bases, the J end lost 5 bases, and 10 bases lay between the germline ends. The DNA of the CDR3 is TGTGCCAGCAGTTACCGTTTTAGAAACAATGAGCAGTTCTTC. It is translated as CASSYRFRNNEQFF.

This clonotype was found many times. The chain uses TRBV13 and TRBJ1-3, with D possibly TRBD1 on 5 matching bases. Looked up from germline, CDR1 is PRHDT and CDR2 is FYEKMQ (reference sequence). This CDR3 spans 15 amino acids. V shed 4 bases and J shed 9 bases, with 19 bases lying between them. This CDR3 reads CASSSPQGEKGTIYF. CDR3 in DNA: TGTGCCAGCAGCTCACCCCAGGGAGAAAAGGGCACCATATATTTT.

This clonotype turned up a few times. Being one base from a much bigger clone, this may be a read error. V usage is TRBV5-1 and J usage is TRBJ2-2, with D possibly matching TRBD2 (6 bases). V lost 3 bases, J lost 6 bases, and 18 bases lay in between. This CDR3 region has 16 residues. Germline V lookup: CDR1 SGHRS, CDR2 YFSETQ. CDR3 loop: CASSSSGAGRPGELFF. The CDR3 bases are TGCGCCAGCAGCTCCTCCGGGGCAGGGAGGCCCGGGGAGCTGTTTTTT.

The chain employs TRBV19 and TRBJ1-5; D remains ambiguous. The V and J ends lost 1 base and 7 bases respectively, with 5 bases between them. The CDR3 covers 12 residues. The germline gives CDR1 LNHDA, CDR2 SQIVND (reference sequence). In nucleotides, the CDR3 is TGTGCCAGTAGTATAGGAGGGCAGCCCCAGCATTTT. It encodes CASSIGGQPQHF.

This clonotype was counted at least ten times. The chain uses TRBV9 and TRBJ2-7; tentatively, D is TRBD1 (6 bases). CDR1 is SGDLS and CDR2 is YYNGEE in the germline V gene. The V end was cut by 0 bases, the J end by 7 bases, with 8 bases between. The length of the CDR3 is 12 residues. CDR3 DNA: TGTGCCAGCAGCGTAGGGGGGCGAGAGCAGTACTTC. Amino acids: CASSVGGREQYF.

Comment on this clonotype: A read error may be the cause here, since a much bigger clone is one base away. V and J are TRBV4-3 and TRBJ2-7; TRBD1 aligns across 8 bases. Germline V CDR1 and CDR2: LGHNA, YSLEER. The CDR3 runs to 14 residues. The CDR3 sequence: CASSPGQGVYERYF. The CDR3 DNA sequence: TGCGCCAGCAGCCCCGGACAGGGAGTCTACGAGCGGTACTTC.

This clonotype was found many times. This chain uses TRBV20-1 with TRBJ1-5, with 7 positions matching TRBD1. The germline V gene has CDR1 DFQATT and CDR2 SNEGSKA (reference sequence). Germline trimming cut 5 bases from V and 3 bases from J; bases unmatched to any gene: 10. The CDR3 has 15 amino acids. CDR3 in amino acids: CSALTPGQYNQPQHF. DNA for the CDR3: TGCAGTGCTTTAACCCCGGGACAGTACAATCAGCCCCAGCATTTT.

This clonotype was picked up many times. CDR3 coding DNA: TGTGCCAGCAGTGATATGGGATTCTATGGCTACACCTTC. This gives the protein CASSDMGFYGYTF. The chain employs TRBV6-1 and TRBJ1-2, with unresolved D. V was shortened by 3 bases and J by 4 bases, with 9 bases between the two germline ends. The CDR3 spans 13 residues. Germline V gives CDR1 MNHNS, CDR2 SASEGT.

V usage is TRBV28 and J usage is TRBJ2-7; D is possibly TRBD1 or TRBD2 (6 bases each). Deletions cut 11 bases from V and 2 bases from J, with 16 bases between. Germline values: CDR1 MDHEN, CDR2 SYDVKM. CDR3 size: 13 residues. The CDR3 sequence: CAERPRGAYEQYF. DNA for the CDR3: TGTGCCGAGCGGCCTAGGGGGGCCTACGAGCAGTACTTC.

V is TRBV11-3 and J is TRBJ2-1, with a possible D match to TRBD2 (6 bases). Germline V gene lookup returns CDR1 SGHNT and CDR2 YENEEA. This CDR3 is 14 amino acids long. V was shortened by 0 bases and J by 10 bases, with 13 bases between the two germline ends. The CDR3 region has the DNA TGTGCCAGCAGCTTAGAGGGCGGGGATCCGGAGCAGTTCTTC. Its protein product is CASSLEGGDPEQFF.

The rearrangement joins TRBV27 to TRBJ2-5; possibly TRBD1 or TRBD2 for D (5 bases each). The CDR3 runs 12 residues. CDR1 and CDR2 from the germline V gene are MNHEY and SMNVEV (reference sequence). The CDR3 sequence is CASGPPWETQYF. CDR3 DNA sequence: TGTGCTTCGGGACCCCCCTGGGAGACCCAGTACTTC.

The chain recombines TRBV7-9 with TRBJ2-3, with 7 bases fitting TRBD1. The CDR3 sequence is 12 residues long. In germline, CDR1 is SEHNR, CDR2 FQNEAQ (reference sequence). The J segment lost 6 bases and the V segment lost 3 bases, leaving 0 bases of the junction unmatched. CDR3 coding DNA: TGTGCCAGCAGCTTCAGGGGGGATACGCAGTATTTT. Residues: CASSFRGDTQYF.